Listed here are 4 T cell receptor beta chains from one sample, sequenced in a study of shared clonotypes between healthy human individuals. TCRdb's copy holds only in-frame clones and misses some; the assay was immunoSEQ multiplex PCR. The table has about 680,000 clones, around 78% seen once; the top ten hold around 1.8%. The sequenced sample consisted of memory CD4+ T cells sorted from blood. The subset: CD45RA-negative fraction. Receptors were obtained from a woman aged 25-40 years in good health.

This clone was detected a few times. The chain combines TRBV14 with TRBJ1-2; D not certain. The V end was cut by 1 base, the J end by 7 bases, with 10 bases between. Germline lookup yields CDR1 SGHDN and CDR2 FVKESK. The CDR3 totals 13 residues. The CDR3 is CASSQAIRFGYTF. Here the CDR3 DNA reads TGTGCCAGCAGCCAAGCAATACGGTTTGGCTACACCTTC.

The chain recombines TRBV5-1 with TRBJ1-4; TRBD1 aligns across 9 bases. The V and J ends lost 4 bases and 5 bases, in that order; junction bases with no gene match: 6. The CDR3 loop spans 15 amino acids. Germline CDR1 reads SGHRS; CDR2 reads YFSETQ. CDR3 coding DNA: TGCGCCAGCAGCCAACGTACAGGGGGCAATGAAAAACTGTTTTTT. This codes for CASSQRTGGNEKLFF.

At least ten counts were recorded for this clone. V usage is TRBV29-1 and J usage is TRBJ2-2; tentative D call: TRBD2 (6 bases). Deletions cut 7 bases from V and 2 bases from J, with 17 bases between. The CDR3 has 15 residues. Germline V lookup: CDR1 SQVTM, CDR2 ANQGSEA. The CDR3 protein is CSAAGGVLNTGELFF. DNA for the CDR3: TGCAGCGCCGCCGGAGGGGTTTTAAACACCGGGGAGCTGTTTTTT.

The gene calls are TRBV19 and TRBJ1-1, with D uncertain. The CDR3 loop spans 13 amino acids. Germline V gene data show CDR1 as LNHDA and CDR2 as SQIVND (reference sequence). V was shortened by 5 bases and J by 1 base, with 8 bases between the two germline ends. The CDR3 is CASSGARNTEAFF. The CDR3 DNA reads TGTGCCAGTAGTGGAGCCAGGAACACTGAAGCTTTCTTT.